Sequencing of this T cell receptor beta chain was carried out in a study of blood T cell repertoires in COVID-19. The wider study: From the United States, Italy and Spain came samples of acute and convalescent COVID-19. T cells, B-cell-depleted T cells, or PBMCs supplied cDNA or gDNA.

Under the authors' procedure: How many nucleated cells were present was estimated from reference gene primer amplification. This table comes from immunoSEQ multiplex PCR, and its TCRdb copy is limited to in-frame clones, with some not included. D and trimming come from the DNA, and the V and J calls and clone size come from that table. Of about 230,000 clones listed, approximately 80% are singletons. The source is a man between 40 and 49 years old with acute or convalescent COVID-19. The sequenced material came from peripheral blood.

CDR3 sequence: CASSLTPSDSPLHF. As DNA, the CDR3 is TGTGCCAGCAGCTTAACGCCCTCAGATTCACCCCTCCACTTT. The gene calls are TRBV7-6 and TRBJ1-6; no clear D gene. This CDR3 contains 14 residues. V lost 2 bases, J lost 8 bases, and 10 bases lay in between. Looked up from germline, CDR1 is SGHVS and CDR2 is FNYEAQ.